The sequence of this T cell receptor beta chain was determined in a study of blood T cell repertoires in COVID-19 (TCRdb year 2020). About the study as a whole: The collaborator samples originated in the United States, Italy and Spain and spanned the acute and convalescent phases of COVID-19. The prospective study material was composed of cDNA or gDNA derived from T cells, B-cell-depleted T cells, or PBMCs. The dataset comprised deeply sampled blood TCRbeta repertoires from subjects exposed to, actively infected with, or recovered from COVID-19. A freely available public database, intended as a resource for researchers studying the immune response to SARS-CoV-2, is where the repertoires were released. The samples were drawn from the first 160 participants of the ongoing ImmuneRACE study and from 950 to 1,500 subjects provided by 6 global collaborators. Nearly every sample came with metadata listing a de-identified subject ID, COVID-19 status, age in years and sex. Where available, HLA class I and class II types were taken from metadata supplied by the sample provider and were not determined by assay-based typing.

At one collaborating source in Seattle, patients were enrolled during active infection and were followed longitudinally through the course of disease. Each collaborating institution followed its own protocols to collect whole blood in K2EDTA tubes. For TCRbeta analysis, collaborators shipped samples as frozen whole blood, isolated PBMCs, or DNA extracted from either of those sample types. The V and J ends are trimmed by 7 bases and 3 bases, leaving 16 bases between them. The CDR3 starts with the cysteine, ends with the phenylalanine, and has 15 residues. Only CDR3 DNA is held: 45 bases, read in frame from base 1. CDR1 SGHTA and CDR2 FQGNSA were looked up in the germline V gene. The immunoSEQ Assay, a bias-controlled multiplex PCR, was used to amplify TCRbeta CDR3 regions from genomic DNA. The paper's processing steps were these. Within the assay, amplification of reference gene primers was used to estimate how many nucleated cells each sample contained. Sequence reads were collapsed and filtered to measure the absolute abundance of every unique TCRbeta CDR3 rearrangement. For each sample, productive Simpson clonality was calculated by taking the square root of Simpson's diversity index across productive rearrangements. TCRdb took over this immuneACCESS table, retaining in-frame rearrangements with V and J assigned. Such tables are incomplete; in checked studies, under half of the missing clones stem from an unresolved V gene, and the remainder is unexplained. Clone size and V and J calls were adopted from that table, with D and trimming inferred from the DNA. The sample records a few hundred thousand clones, approximately 89% of which are singletons. Jointly, the top ten make up 1.5% to 2% of the sample.

Paper-wide results and their limitations: The quantity of clinical and demographic metadata differed by source and by participant and was supplied without curation.

In the case of this clone: Its antigen is not yet known. No much larger clone is present one base from it, and per-base qualities are unavailable.

The rearranged chain carries TRBV7-2 and TRBJ2-1; TRBD2 is possibly the D segment (6 matching bases). The sequenced material came from peripheral blood. The TCR comes from a woman in her 30s with COVID-19, enrolled during active disease. CDR3 loop: CASNGGQGGYNEQFF. The DNA is TGTGCCAGCAACGGAGGGCAGGGCGGCTACAATGAGCAGTTCTTC. With the portions outside the CDR3 filled from the reference TRBV7-2 and TRBJ2-1 genes, the complete variable region becomes GAGVSQSPSNKVTEKGKDVELRCDPISGHTALYWYRQSLGQGLEFLIYFQGNSAPDKSGLPSDRFSAERTGGSVSTLTIQRTQQEDSAVYLCASNGGQGGYNEQFFGPGTRLTVL.